Sequencing of this T cell receptor (beta chain) was carried out in a study of control samples from healthy donors and cancer patients. TCRdb's table, derived via immunoSEQ multiplex PCR, lists solely in-frame clones and lacks some. The table records about 130,000 clones, 85% to 95% of them present only once. This CDR3 is built from 17 residues. Per the germline V gene, CDR1 is SGHTS and CDR2 is YDEGEE. Deletions cut 1 base from V and 2 bases from J, with 16 bases between. The specimen was PBMCs. The gene calls are TRBV5-8 and TRBJ1-5; perhaps TRBD1 as D (5 bases). The origin of this receptor is a man aged 55 to 70 with colorectal cancer. The CDR3 protein is CASSLYRGGVGNQPQHF. The CDR3 nucleotides are TGTGCCAGCAGCTTGTATCGGGGCGGCGTGGGCAATCAGCCCCAGCATTTT.